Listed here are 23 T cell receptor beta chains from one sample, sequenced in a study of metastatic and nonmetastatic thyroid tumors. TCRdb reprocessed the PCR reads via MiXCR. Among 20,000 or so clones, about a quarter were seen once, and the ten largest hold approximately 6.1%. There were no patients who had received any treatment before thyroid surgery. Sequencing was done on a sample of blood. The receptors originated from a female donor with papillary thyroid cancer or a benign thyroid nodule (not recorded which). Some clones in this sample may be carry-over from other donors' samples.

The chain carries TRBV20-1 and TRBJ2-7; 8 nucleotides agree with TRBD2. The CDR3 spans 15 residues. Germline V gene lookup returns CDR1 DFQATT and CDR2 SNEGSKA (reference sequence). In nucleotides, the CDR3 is TGCAGCGCCAAAGAGGGCTCGGGAGGGCCGGACGAGCAGTACTTC. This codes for CSAKEGSGGPDEQYF.

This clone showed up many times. The CDR3 here is CASSRDRTETQYF. The CDR3 coding sequence is TGTGCCAGCAGCCGAGACAGGACTGAGACCCAGTACTTC. This sequence joins TRBV27 and TRBJ2-5, with a possible D match to TRBD1 (6 bases). This CDR3 is 13 amino acids long. Germline V gives CDR1 MNHEY, CDR2 SMNVEV (reference sequence). Trimming removed 6 bases from V and 5 bases from J, with 13 bases in between.

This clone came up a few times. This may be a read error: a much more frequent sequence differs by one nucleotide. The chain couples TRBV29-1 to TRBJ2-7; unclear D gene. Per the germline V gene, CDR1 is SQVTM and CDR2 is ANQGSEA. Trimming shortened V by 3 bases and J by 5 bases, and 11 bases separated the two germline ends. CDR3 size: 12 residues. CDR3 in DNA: TGCAGCGTTGATGTGAGAGTAGACGAGCAGTACTTC. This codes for CSVDVRVDEQYF.

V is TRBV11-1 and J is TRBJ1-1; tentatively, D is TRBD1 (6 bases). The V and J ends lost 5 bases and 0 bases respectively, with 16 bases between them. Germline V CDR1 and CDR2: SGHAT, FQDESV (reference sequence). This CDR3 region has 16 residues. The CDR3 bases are TGTGCCAGCAGCCCAAGGACAGAAACCATGAACACTGAAGCTTTCTTT. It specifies CASSPRTETMNTEAFF.

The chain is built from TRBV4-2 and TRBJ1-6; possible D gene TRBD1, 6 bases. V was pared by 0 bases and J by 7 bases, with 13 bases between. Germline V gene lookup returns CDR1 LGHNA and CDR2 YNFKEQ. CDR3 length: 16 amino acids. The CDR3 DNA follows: TGTGCCAGCAGCCAAGATAGGGCTCAGGGGAATTCACCCCTCCACTTT. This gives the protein CASSQDRAQGNSPLHF.

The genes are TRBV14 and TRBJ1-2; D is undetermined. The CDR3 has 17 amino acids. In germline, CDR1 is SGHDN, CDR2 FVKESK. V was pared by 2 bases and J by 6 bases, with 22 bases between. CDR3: CASSQRAAMADYDGYTF. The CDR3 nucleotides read TGTGCCAGCAGCCAACGGGCGGCTATGGCTGACTACGATGGCTACACCTTC.

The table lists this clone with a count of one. The CDR3 DNA sequence: TGTGCCAGCAGCCAGCTGGGTGATGAGCAGTTCTTC. Translation gives CASSQLGDEQFF. The chain employs TRBV3-1 and TRBJ2-1, with no clear D. The V end lost 3 bases, the J end lost 8 bases, and 8 bases lay between the germline ends. CDR1 LGHDT and CDR2 YNNKEL come from the germline V gene (reference sequence). The CDR3 covers 12 residues.

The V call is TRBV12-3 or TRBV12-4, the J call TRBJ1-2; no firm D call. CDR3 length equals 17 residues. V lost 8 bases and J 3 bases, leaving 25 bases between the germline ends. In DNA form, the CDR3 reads TGTGCCAGCTCACTTAGGCCACATGGGCGGTATCACTATGGCTACACCTTC. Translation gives CASSLRPHGRYHYGYTF.

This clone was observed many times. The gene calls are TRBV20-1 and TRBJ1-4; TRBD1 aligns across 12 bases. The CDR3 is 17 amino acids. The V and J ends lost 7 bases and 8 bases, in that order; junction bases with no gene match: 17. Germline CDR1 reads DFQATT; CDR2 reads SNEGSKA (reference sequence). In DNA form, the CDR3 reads TGCAGTGTTCCCTACGAAAAGGGACAGGGGGCTGAAGAAAAACTGTTTTTT. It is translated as CSVPYEKGQGAEEKLFF.

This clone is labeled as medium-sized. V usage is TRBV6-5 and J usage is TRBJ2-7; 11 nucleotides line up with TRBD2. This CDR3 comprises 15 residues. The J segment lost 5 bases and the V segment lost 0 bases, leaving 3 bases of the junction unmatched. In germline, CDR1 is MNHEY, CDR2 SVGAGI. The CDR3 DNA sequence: TGTGCCAGCAGTTACTCTAGCGGGGGGGATAACGAGCAGTACTTC. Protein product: CASSYSSGGDNEQYF.

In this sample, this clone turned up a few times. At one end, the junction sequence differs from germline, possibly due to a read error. CDR3 protein: CASSRLTQAFF. CDR3 DNA sequence: TGTGCCAGCAGCCGGCTCACTCAAGCTTTCTTT. The V and J genes are TRBV7-9 and TRBJ1-1; no clear D. CDR1 is SEHNR and CDR2 is FQNEAQ in the germline V gene (reference sequence). The CDR3 is 11 amino acids. The entire variable domain, with the rest obtained from reference TRBV7-9 and TRBJ1-1, is as follows: DTGVSQNPRHKITKRGQNVTFRCDPISEHNRLYWYRQTLGQGPEFLTYFQNEAQLEKSRLLSDRFSAERPKGSFSTLEIQRTEQGDSAMYLCASSRLTQAFFGQGTRLTVV.

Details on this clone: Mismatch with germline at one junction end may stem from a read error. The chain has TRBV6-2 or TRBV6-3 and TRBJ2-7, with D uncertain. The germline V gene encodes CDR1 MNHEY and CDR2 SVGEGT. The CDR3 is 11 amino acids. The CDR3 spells CASSYLDDQYF. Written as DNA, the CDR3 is TGTGCCAGCAGTTACCTGGACGACCAGTACTTC.

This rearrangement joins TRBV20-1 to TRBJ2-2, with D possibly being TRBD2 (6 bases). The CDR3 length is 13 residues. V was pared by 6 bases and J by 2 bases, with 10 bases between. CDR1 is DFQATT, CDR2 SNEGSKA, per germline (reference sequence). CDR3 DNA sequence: TGCAGTGCGGGAGGAGACAACACCGGGGAGCTGTTTTTT. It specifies CSAGGDNTGELFF.

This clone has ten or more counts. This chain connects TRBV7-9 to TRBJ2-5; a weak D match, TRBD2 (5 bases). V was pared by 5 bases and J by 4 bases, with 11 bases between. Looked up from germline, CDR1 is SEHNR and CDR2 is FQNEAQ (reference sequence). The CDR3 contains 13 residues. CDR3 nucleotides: TGTGCCAGCAGCAAAACTAGGTTAGAGACCCAGTACTTC. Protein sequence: CASSKTRLETQYF.

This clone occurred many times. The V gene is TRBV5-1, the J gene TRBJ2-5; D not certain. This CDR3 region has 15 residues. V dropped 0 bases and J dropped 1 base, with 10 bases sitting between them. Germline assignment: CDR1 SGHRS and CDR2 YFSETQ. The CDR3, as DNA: TGCGCCAGCAGCTTGGGGACCCCGTTCCAAGAGACCCAGTACTTC. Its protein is CASSLGTPFQETQYF.

CDR3 region: CASSVTGTTTETQYF. In DNA form, the CDR3 reads TGTGCCAGCAGCGTAACCGGAACCACCACCGAGACCCAGTACTTC. V and J are TRBV7-8 and TRBJ2-5; D not certain. The germline V and J ends were trimmed by 5 bases and 5 bases, with 18 bases remaining between them. Germline CDR1 and CDR2: SGHVS and FQNEAQ. This CDR3 spans 15 amino acids.

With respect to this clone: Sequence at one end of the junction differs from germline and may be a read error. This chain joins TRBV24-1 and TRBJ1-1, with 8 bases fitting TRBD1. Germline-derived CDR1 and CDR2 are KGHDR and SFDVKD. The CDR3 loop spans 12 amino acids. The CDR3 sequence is CAIQDRETGAFF. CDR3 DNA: TGTGCCATCCAGGACAGGGAAACTGGAGCTTTCTTT.

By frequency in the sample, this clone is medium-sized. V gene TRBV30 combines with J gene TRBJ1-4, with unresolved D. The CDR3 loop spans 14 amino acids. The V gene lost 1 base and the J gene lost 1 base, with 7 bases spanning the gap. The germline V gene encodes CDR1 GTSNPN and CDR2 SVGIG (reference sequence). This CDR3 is CAWSGGGTNEKLFF. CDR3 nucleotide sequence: TGTGCCTGGAGTGGTGGCGGAACTAATGAAAAACTGTTTTTT. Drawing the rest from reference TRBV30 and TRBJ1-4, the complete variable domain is SQTIHQWPATLVQPVGSPLSLECTVEGTSNPNLYWYRQAAGRGLQLLFYSVGIGQISSEVPQNLSASRPQDRQFILSSKKLLLSDSGFYLCAWSGGGTNEKLFFGSGTQLSVL.

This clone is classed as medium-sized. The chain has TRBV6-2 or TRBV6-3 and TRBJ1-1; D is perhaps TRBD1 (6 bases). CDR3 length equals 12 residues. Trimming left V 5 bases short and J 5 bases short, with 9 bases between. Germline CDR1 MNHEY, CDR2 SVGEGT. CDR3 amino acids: CASSRGTTEAFF. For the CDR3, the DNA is TGTGCCAGCAGTAGGGGGACAACTGAAGCTTTCTTT.

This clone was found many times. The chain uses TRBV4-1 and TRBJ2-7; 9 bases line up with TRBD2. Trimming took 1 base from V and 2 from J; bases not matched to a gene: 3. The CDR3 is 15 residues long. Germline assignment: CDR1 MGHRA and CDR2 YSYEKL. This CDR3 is CASSQVERGAYEQYF. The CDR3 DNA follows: TGCGCCAGCAGCCAAGTGGAGCGGGGGGCCTACGAGCAGTACTTC.

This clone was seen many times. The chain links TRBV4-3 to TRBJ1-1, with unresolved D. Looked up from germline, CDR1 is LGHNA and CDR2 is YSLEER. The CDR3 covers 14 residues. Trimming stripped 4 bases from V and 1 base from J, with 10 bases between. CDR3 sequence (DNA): TGCGCCAGCAGCCGGTCGTTAGAGAACACTGAAGCTTTCTTT. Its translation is CASSRSLENTEAFF.

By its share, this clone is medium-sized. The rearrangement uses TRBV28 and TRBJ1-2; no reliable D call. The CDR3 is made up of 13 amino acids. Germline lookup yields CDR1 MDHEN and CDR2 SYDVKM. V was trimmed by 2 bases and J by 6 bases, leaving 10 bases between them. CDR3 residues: CASSLTALDGYTF. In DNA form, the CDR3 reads TGTGCCAGCAGTTTAACAGCCCTCGATGGCTACACCTTC.

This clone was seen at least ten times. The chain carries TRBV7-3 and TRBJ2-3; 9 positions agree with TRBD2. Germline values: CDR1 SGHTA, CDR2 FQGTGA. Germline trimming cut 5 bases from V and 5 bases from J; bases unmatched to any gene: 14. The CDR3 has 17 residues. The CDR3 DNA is TGTGCCAGCAGCCCCGGTTATGGCGGGAGGGCCCTAGATACGCAGTATTTT. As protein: CASSPGYGGRALDTQYF.